Below, one T cell receptor (beta chain) is given with its context. The record originates from a study of blood T cell repertoires in COVID-19. Measured with immunoSEQ multiplex PCR; TCRdb has only the in-frame clones, and not every one. The sample consists of more than 250,000 clones, around 86% of them appearing once. Germline-derived CDR1 and CDR2 are SGHDT and YYEEEE. The CDR3 is 16 residues long. V lost 3 bases to trimming and J lost 4 bases; unmatched junction nucleotides: 12. What was sequenced was peripheral blood. The sequence was collected from a man over 45 with active or convalescent COVID-19. The V gene is TRBV5-6, the J gene TRBJ1-2; 7 positions match TRBD1. CDR3 protein: CASSSTGTAAFYGYTF. The CDR3 DNA sequence: TGTGCCAGCAGCTCCACCGGGACAGCCGCTTTCTATGGCTACACCTTC.